This TCR beta chain was documented in a study of T cell responses to AZD1222 COVID-19 vaccine. About this clone itself: Its specificity is unknown.

Broader study findings: Donors were largely white British and mainly female; clonal diversity was possibly underestimated. Baseline serology detected seropositivity in only six AZD1222 recipients. Spike-specific TCR breadth and depth rose after two AZD1222 doses. The span of vaccine-associated CD4 TCRs extended across spike, with dominance at 160-218 and 743-854.

Trimming stripped 3 bases from V and 3 bases from J, with 9 bases between. This CDR3 has 14 amino acids. Germline V gives CDR1 SGHNT, CDR2 YENEEA. Here immunoSEQ multiplex PCR was the method, and the copy in TCRdb shows in-frame clones only, minus some. The sample includes around 160,000 clones, more than 75% of them seen just once. The chain joins TRBV11-3 to TRBJ2-1; D possibly corresponds to TRBD1 (5 bases). The TCR sequence derives from an adult in good health. Sequencing used peripheral blood, obtained on day 0 of AZD1222 vaccination. The CDR3 DNA sequence: TGTGCCAGCAGCTTGCAGGGATACTACAATGAGCAGTTCTTC. This encodes CASSLQGYYNEQFF.